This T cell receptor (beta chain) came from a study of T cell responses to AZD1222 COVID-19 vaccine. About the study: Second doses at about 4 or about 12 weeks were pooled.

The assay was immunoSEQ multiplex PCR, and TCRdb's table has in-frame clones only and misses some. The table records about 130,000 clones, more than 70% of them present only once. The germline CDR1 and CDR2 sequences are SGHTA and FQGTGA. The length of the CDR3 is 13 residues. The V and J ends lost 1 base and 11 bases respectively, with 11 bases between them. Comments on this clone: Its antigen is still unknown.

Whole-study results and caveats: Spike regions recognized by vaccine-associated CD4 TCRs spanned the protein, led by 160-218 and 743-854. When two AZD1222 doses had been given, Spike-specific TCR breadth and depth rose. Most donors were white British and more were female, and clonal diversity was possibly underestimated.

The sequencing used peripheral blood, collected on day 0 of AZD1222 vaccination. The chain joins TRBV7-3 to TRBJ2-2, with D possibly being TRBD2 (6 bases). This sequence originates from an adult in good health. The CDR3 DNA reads TGTGCCAGCAGCTTAAGTCGGGGGTCCGAGCTGTTTTTT. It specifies CASSLSRGSELFF.